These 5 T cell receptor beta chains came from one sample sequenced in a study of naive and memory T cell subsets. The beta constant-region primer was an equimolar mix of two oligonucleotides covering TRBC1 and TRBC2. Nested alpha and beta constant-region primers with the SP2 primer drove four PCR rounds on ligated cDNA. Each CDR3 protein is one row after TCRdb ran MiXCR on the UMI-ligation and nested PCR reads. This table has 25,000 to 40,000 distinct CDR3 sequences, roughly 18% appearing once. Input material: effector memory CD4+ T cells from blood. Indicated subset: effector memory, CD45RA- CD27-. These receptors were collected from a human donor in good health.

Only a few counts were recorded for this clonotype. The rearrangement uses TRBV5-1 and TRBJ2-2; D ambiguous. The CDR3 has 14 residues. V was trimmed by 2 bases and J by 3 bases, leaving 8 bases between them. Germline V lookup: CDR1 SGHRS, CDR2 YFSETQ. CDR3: CASSLVMDTGELFF. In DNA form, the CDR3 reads TGCGCCAGCAGCTTAGTGATGGACACCGGGGAGCTGTTTTTT.

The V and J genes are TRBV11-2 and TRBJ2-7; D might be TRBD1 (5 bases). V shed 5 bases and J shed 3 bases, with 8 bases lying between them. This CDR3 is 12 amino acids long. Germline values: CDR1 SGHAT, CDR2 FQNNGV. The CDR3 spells CASSPQGYEQYF. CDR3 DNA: TGTGCCAGCAGCCCTCAGGGCTACGAGCAGTACTTC.

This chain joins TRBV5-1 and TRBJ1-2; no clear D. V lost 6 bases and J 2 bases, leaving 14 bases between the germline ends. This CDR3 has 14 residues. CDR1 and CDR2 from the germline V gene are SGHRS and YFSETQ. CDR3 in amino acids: CASIPSPGNYGYTF. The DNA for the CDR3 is TGCGCCAGCATCCCGTCTCCGGGGAACTATGGCTACACCTTC.

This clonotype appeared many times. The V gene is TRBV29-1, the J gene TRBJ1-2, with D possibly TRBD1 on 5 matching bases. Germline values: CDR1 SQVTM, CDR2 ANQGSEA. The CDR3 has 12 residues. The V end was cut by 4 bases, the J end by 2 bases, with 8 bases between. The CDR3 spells CSVGGANYGYTF. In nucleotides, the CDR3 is TGCAGCGTTGGAGGGGCAAACTATGGCTACACCTTC.

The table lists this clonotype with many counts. CDR3 DNA: TGTGCCAGTATGGTGGGCTTCCGGGAGGCCTACAATGAGCAGTTCTTC. Translating it yields CASMVGFREAYNEQFF. The rearrangement joins TRBV19 to TRBJ2-1; TRBD2 agrees at 7 bases. Germline V CDR1 and CDR2: LNHDA, SQIVND (reference sequence). The CDR3 runs to 16 residues. Trimming cost V 7 bases and J 2 bases; bases outside gene matches: 11.